This is a list of T cell receptor beta chains from one sample in a study of cytomegalovirus exposure and HLA in healthy donors. Libraries were prepared by immunoSEQ multiplex PCR; TCRdb keeps only in-frame clonotypes and omits some of them. The profile shows around 110,000 clones, approximately 81% of them singletons. Specimen: PBMCs. Source of these receptors: a woman between 18 and 30 years old in good health and CMV-seropositive. The CDR3 runs from the conserved cysteine through the conserved F or W. The order of the fields is J gene, clone size, V gene, D gene, CDR3 protein, CDR3 DNA. D genes are given only for firm matches. Clone size is not always given. Where it is, it says once, few, many or a class for expanded clones.

TRBJ1-4 | few | TRBV7-9 | TRBD1 | CASSSGDSEKLFF | TGTGCCAGCAGTTCTGGGGACAGTGAAAAACTGTTTTTT
TRBJ1-1 | . | TRBV2 | . | CASSLTALNTEAFF | TGTGCCAGCAGTCTTACAGCTCTGAACACTGAAGCTTTCTTT
TRBJ1-5 | . | TRBV27 | TRBD1 | CASSSIRPGTGLFQPQHF | TGTGCCAGCAGTTCTATACGACCCGGGACAGGGCTTTTTCAGCCCCAGCATTTT
TRBJ2-7 | . | TRBV5-4 | . | CASSPDNSYEQYF | TGTGCCAGCAGCCCGGACAACTCCTACGAGCAGTACTTC
TRBJ1-5 | . | TRBV5-1 | . | CASSPAGGSNQPQHF | TGCGCCAGCAGCCCGGCGGGCGGTAGCAATCAGCCCCAGCATTTT
TRBJ2-3 | . | TRBV4-1 | TRBD2 | CASSQDGLAGDTQYF | TGCGCCAGCAGCCAAGATGGTCTAGCGGGAGATACGCAGTATTTT
TRBJ1-1 | . | TRBV6-1 | . | CASSDVDSVNEAFF | TGTGCCAGCAGTGACGTAGACAGCGTTAACGAAGCTTTCTTT
TRBJ2-1 | . | TRBV6-6 | TRBD1 | CASSRDRGGMFF | TGTGCCAGCAGCCGGGACAGGGGCGGTATGTTCTTC
TRBJ1-2 | . | TRBV7-2 | . | CASSRPGESYGYTF | TGTGCCAGCAGTCGCCCTGGTGAGAGCTATGGCTACACCTTC
TRBJ2-7 | . | TRBV5-4 | . | CASSYLGGEQYF | TGTGCCAGCAGCTACTTAGGGGGCGAGCAGTACTTC
TRBJ1-5 | . | TRBV5-1 | . | CASSTGTHQPQHF | TGCGCCAGCAGCACAGGGACCCACCAGCCCCAGCATTTT
TRBJ2-7 | . | TRBV11-3 | TRBD1 | CASSPGTAYEQYF | TGTGCCAGCAGCCCGGGGACAGCTTACGAGCAGTACTTC
TRBJ2-3 | . | TRBV7-9 | . | CASSWGVEITDTQYF | TGTGCCAGCAGCTGGGGGGTAGAAATCACAGATACGCAGTATTTT
TRBJ2-5 | . | TRBV5-1 | TRBD1 | CASSPGQVVETQYF | TGCGCCAGCAGCCCCGGACAGGTAGTCGAGACCCAGTACTTC
TRBJ2-1 | . | TRBV27 | TRBD1 | CASSPKQTGAGNEQFF | TGTGCCAGCAGTCCCAAACAAACAGGGGCGGGCAATGAGCAGTTCTTC
TRBJ1-2 | . | TRBV6-5 | . | CASSNPGIQFYGYTF | TGTGCCAGTTCCAACCCAGGGATTCAGTTCTATGGCTACACCTTC
TRBJ1-1 | few | TRBV5-8 | . | CASSREGMGEAFF | TGTGCCAGCAGCCGGGAGGGAATGGGTGAAGCTTTCTTT
TRBJ2-7 | . | TRBV2 | . | CATRFAGYYEQYF | TGTGCCACTCGTTTCGCGGGTTACTACGAGCAGTACTTC
TRBJ1-5 | once | TRBV2 | . | CASSEYLGDQPQHF | TGTGCCAGCAGTGAATACTTAGGGGATCAGCCCCAGCATTTT
TRBJ1-2 | . | TRBV6-1 | . | CASKRIANYGYTF | TGTGCCAGCAAGAGGATAGCTAACTATGGCTACACCTTC
TRBJ2-1 | once | TRBV6-1 | . | CASSTGISYYNEQFF | TGTGCCAGCAGTACGGGAATTTCCTACTACAATGAGCAGTTCTTC
TRBJ1-1 | . | TRBV5-1 | . | CASSLFFPGGTEAFF | TGCGCCAGCAGCTTGTTTTTCCCCGGAGGGACTGAAGCTTTCTTT